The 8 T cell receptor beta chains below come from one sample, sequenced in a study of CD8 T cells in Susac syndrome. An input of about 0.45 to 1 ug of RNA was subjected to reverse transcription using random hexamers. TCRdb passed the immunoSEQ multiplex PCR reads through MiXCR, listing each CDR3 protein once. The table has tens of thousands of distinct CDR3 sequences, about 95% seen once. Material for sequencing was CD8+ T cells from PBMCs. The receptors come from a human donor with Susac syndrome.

CDR3 loop: CSVEGTLRIHEQFF. The DNA of the CDR3 is TGCAGCGTTGAGGGGACTCTGCGGATCCATGAGCAGTTCTTC. The genes are TRBV29-1 and TRBJ2-1; a possible D gene is TRBD2 (6 bases). V was cut by 3 bases and J by 8 bases, with 17 bases left in between. CDR3 size: 14 residues. In germline, CDR1 is SQVTM, CDR2 ANQGSEA.

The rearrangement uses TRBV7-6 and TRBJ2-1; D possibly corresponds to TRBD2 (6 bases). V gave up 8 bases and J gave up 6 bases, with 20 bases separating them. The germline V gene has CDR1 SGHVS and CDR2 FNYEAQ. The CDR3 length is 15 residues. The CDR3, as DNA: TGTGCCAGCGCCCTGTCCGCCGGAGGGTTCAATGAGCAGTTCTTC. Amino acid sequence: CASALSAGGFNEQFF.

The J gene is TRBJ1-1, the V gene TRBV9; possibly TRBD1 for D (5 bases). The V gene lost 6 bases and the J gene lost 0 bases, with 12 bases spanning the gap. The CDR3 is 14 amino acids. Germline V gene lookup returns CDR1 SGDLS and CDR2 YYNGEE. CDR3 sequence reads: CASTSGTLNTEAFF. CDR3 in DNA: TGTGCCAGCACCAGTGGGACCTTGAACACTGAAGCTTTCTTT. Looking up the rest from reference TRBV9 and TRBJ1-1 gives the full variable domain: DSGVTQTPKHLITATGQRVTLRCSPRSGDLSVYWYQQSLDQGLQFLIQYYNGEERAKGNILERFSAQQFPDLHSELNLSSLELGDSALYFCASTSGTLNTEAFFGQGTRLTVV.

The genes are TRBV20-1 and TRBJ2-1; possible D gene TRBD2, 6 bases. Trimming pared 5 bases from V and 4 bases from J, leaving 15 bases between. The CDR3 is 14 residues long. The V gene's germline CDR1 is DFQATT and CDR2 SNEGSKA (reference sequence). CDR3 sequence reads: CSAFSSESYNEQFF. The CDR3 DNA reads TGCAGTGCTTTCTCTAGCGAATCATACAATGAGCAGTTCTTC.

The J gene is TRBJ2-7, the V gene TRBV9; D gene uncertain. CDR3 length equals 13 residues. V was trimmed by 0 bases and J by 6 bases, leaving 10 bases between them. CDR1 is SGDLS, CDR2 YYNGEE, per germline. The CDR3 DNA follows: TGTGCCAGCAGCGTAGGGACCAGGACCGAGCAGTACTTC. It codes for CASSVGTRTEQYF. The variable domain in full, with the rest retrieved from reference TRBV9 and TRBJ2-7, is DSGVTQTPKHLITATGQRVTLRCSPRSGDLSVYWYQQSLDQGLQFLIQYYNGEERAKGNILERFSAQQFPDLHSELNLSSLELGDSALYFCASSVGTRTEQYFGPGTRLTVT.

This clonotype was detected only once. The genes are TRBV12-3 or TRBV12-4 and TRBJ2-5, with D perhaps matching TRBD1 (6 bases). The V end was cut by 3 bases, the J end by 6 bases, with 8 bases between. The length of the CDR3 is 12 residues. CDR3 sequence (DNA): TGTGCCAGCAGTTTGGGGACACAGACCCAGTACTTC. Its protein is CASSLGTQTQYF.

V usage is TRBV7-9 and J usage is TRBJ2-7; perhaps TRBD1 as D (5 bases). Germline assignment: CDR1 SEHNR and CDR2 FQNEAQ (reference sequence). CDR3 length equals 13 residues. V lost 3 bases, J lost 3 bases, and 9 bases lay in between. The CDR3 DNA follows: TGTGCCAGCAGCTTTGAACAGGACTACGAGCAGTACTTC. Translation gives CASSFEQDYEQYF.

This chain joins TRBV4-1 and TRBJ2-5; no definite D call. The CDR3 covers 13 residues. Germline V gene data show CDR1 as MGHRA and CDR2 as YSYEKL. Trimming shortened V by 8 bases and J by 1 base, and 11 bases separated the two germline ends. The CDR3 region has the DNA TGCGCCAGCCGCGGATCAGCCCAAGAGACCCAGTACTTC. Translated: CASRGSAQETQYF.